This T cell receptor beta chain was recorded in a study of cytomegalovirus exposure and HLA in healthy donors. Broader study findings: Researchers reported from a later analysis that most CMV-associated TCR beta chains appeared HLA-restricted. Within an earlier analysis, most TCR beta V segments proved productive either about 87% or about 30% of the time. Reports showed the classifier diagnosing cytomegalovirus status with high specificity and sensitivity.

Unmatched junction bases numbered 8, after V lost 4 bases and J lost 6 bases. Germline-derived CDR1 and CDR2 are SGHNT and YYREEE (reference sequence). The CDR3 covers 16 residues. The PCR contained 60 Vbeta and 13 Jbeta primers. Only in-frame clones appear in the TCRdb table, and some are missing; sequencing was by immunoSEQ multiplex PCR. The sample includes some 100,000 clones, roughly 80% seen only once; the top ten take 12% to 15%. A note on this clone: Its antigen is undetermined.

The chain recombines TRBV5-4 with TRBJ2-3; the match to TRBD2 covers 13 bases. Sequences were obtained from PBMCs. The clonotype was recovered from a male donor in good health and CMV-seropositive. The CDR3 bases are TGTGCCAGCAGCCCGACTAGCGGGGGGACCTCGGATACGCAGTATTTT. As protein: CASSPTSGGTSDTQYF.